This T cell receptor beta chain was observed in a study of T cells in Graves' hyperthyroidism and ophthalmopathy. This clonotype was detected ten times or more. Its antigen remains unknown. The germline V gene has CDR1 MNHEY and CDR2 SMNVEV (reference sequence). V was clipped by 3 bases and J by 5 bases, with 11 bases between them. This CDR3 spans 14 amino acids. The source material, RNA transcripts, was used to amplify TCR beta CDR3 regions. The TCR CDR3 first-round RT-PCR relied on the HTBI primer set. TCRdb re-analysed the multiplex PCR reads in MiXCR, keeping a single row per CDR3 protein. Among approximately 520,000 distinct CDR3 sequences listed, less than 25% were seen once. Study-level points and caveats: Most clonotypes that expanded in the thyroid above 0.001 also showed up in blood.

The chain combines TRBV27 with TRBJ1-5, with TRBD1 as a possible D gene (5 bases). This receptor was identified in a man aged 18 to 35 with Graves' hyperthyroidism. The sequenced material came from blood. The DNA of the CDR3 is TGTGCCAGCAGTTTGGCCCGGGGCTATCAGCCCCAGCATTTT. Translation gives CASSLARGYQPQHF.